The 20 T cell receptor beta chains reported below all come from one sample, sequenced in a study of blood T cell repertoires in COVID-19. Using immunoSEQ multiplex PCR, the repertoire was profiled, and TCRdb retains in-frame clones only, with some absent. The repertoire holds 200,000 to 250,000 clones, with roughly 84% as singletons. The source material was peripheral blood. All receptors derive from an elderly woman with acute or convalescent COVID-19.

The chain has TRBV7-2 and TRBJ2-3, with TRBD2 matching over 13 bases. This CDR3 spans 17 amino acids. V shed 5 bases and J 4 bases; nucleotides not matched to a gene: 9. Looked up from germline, CDR1 is SGHTA and CDR2 is FQGNSA. For the CDR3, the DNA is TGTGCCAGCAGCCTGCGGACTAGCGGGGGTTTACCAGATACGCAGTATTTT. Its protein is CASSLRTSGGLPDTQYF.

This clone was seen only once. The chain joins TRBV7-2 to TRBJ2-3; TRBD2 aligns across 8 bases. CDR3 length equals 16 residues. V lost 5 bases to trimming and J lost 6 bases; unmatched junction nucleotides: 13. CDR1 SGHTA and CDR2 FQGNSA come from the germline V gene. CDR3: CASSQGMRGDFDTQYF. The CDR3, as DNA: TGTGCCAGCAGCCAAGGAATGCGGGGGGACTTTGATACGCAGTATTTT.

V usage is TRBV4-2 and J usage is TRBJ2-3, with a possible D match to TRBD1 (6 bases). CDR1 and CDR2 from the germline V gene are LGHNA and YNFKEQ. The CDR3 sequence is 17 residues long. The V gene lost 1 base and the J gene lost 0 bases, with 14 bases spanning the gap. The CDR3, as DNA: TGTGCCAGCAGCCAAGTAGGGGGAAGCGGAAGCACAGATACGCAGTATTTT. This gives the protein CASSQVGGSGSTDTQYF.

The chain recombines TRBV7-9 with TRBJ2-7; 7 bases are a match to TRBD1. The CDR3 consists of 15 residues. After removal of 5 bases from V and 1 base from J, the junction contained 8 bases not matched to a gene. Germline V lookup: CDR1 SEHNR, CDR2 FQNEAQ (reference sequence). In nucleotides, the CDR3 is TGTGCCAGCAGCCCTCCGACAGGGAGTTCCTACGAGCAGTACTTC. This translates into CASSPPTGSSYEQYF.

This clone was observed a single time. The chain links TRBV5-1 to TRBJ2-7; D might be TRBD1 (5 bases). Germline CDR1 reads SGHRS; CDR2 reads YFSETQ. V dropped 0 bases and J dropped 7 bases, with 20 bases sitting between them. This CDR3 comprises 16 residues. CDR3 amino acids: CASSLVTQVRLREQYF. In DNA, the CDR3 is TGCGCCAGCAGCTTGGTAACACAGGTTCGTTTGAGGGAGCAGTACTTC.

This chain links TRBV5-8 with TRBJ1-1; tentatively, D is TRBD1 (5 bases). The CDR3 is made up of 15 amino acids. Trimming stripped 4 bases from V and 5 bases from J, with 18 bases between. Germline V gene sequence: CDR1 SGHTS, CDR2 YDEGEE. The CDR3 sequence: CASSPVTGRGTEAFF. The CDR3 region has the DNA TGTGCCAGCAGCCCGGTTACAGGAAGGGGAACTGAAGCTTTCTTT. The entire variable domain, with the rest obtained from reference TRBV5-8 and TRBJ1-1, is as follows: EAGVTQSPTHLIKTRGQQATLRCSPISGHTSVYWYQQALGLGLQFLLWYDEGEERNRGNFPPRFSGRQFPNYSSELNVNALELEDSALYLCASSPVTGRGTEAFFGQGTRLTVV.

This chain joins TRBV7-9 and TRBJ2-3; 8 bases match TRBD2. The CDR3 is 14 amino acids. CDR1 and CDR2 (germline): SEHNR, FQNEAQ (reference sequence). V trimming: 3 bases; J trimming: 4 bases; junction bases outside the gene matches: 3. The CDR3 spells CASSLRRGADTQYF. CDR3 DNA sequence: TGTGCCAGCAGCTTGCGGCGGGGGGCAGATACGCAGTATTTT.

The count of this clone is one. This chain links TRBV11-2 with TRBJ1-2; a weak D match, TRBD1 (5 bases). CDR3 length: 15 amino acids. Germline-derived CDR1 and CDR2 are SGHAT and FQNNGV. V was cut by 4 bases and J by 2 bases, with 14 bases left in between. The CDR3 loop is CASSYQGTVNYGYTF. CDR3 nucleotide sequence: TGTGCCAGCAGCTATCAGGGTACCGTAAACTATGGCTACACCTTC.

The chain carries TRBV9 and TRBJ2-7; tentative D call: TRBD2 (5 bases). CDR3 length: 15 amino acids. Germline V gives CDR1 SGDLS, CDR2 YYNGEE. V dropped 0 bases and J dropped 6 bases, with 16 bases sitting between them. Here the CDR3 reads CASSVGFRGNPEQYF. CDR3 bases: TGTGCCAGCAGCGTAGGCTTCCGGGGAAACCCCGAGCAGTACTTC.

In this sample, this clone turned up a few times. The CDR3 DNA is TGTGCCAGCAGTCTAGGGACAGTAAATCAGCCCCAGCATTTT. This encodes CASSLGTVNQPQHF. The chain uses TRBV2 and TRBJ1-5; TRBD1 matches 7 bases. The V and J ends lost 5 bases and 4 bases, in that order; junction bases with no gene match: 5. This CDR3 contains 14 residues. Per germline, CDR1 SNHLY and CDR2 FYNNEI.

The CDR3 here is CASSLQRGGPVDTQYF. CDR3 nucleotides: TGTGCCAGCAGCCTCCAGCGGGGGGGACCTGTGGATACGCAGTATTTT. This chain joins TRBV3-1 (or the pseudogene TRBV3-2) and TRBJ2-3; 10 positions match TRBD2. This CDR3 comprises 16 residues. V dropped 4 bases and J dropped 6; count of bases not matched to a gene: 10. The V gene's germline CDR1 is LGHDT and CDR2 YNNKEL (reference sequence).

The chain employs TRBV19 and TRBJ2-2, with TRBD2 identical over 10 bases. Trimming cost V 6 bases and J 1 base; bases outside gene matches: 5. CDR3 length equals 16 residues. Germline CDR1 reads LNHDA; CDR2 reads SQIVND (reference sequence). The CDR3 DNA reads as TGTGCCAGTAGGGCTAGCGGGGGACAGAACACCGGGGAGCTGTTTTTT. Its translation: CASRASGGQNTGELFF.

The J gene is TRBJ2-2, the V gene TRBV2; D call uncertain. CDR1 is SNHLY and CDR2 is FYNNEI in the germline V gene. There are 13 residues in the CDR3. V was cut by 5 bases and J by 5 bases, with 9 bases left in between. CDR3 region: CASSYTRTGELFF. The CDR3 DNA follows: TGTGCCAGCAGTTACACGCGGACCGGGGAGCTGTTTTTT.

This clone was picked up one time. The gene calls are TRBV3-1 (or the pseudogene TRBV3-2) and TRBJ1-4; no reliable D call. Germline assignment: CDR1 LGHDT and CDR2 YNNKEL (reference sequence). The CDR3 runs to 15 residues. The V and J ends lost 1 base and 8 bases respectively, with 14 bases between them. CDR3 sequence reads: CASSQVAGLGEKLFF. Here the CDR3 DNA reads TGTGCCAGCAGCCAAGTGGCGGGGTTGGGGGAAAAACTGTTTTTT.

This clone is a singleton in its sample. V gene TRBV6-5 combines with J gene TRBJ2-3; TRBD2 matches at 13 bases. There are 15 residues in the CDR3. Germline assignment: CDR1 MNHEY and CDR2 SVGAGI. V shed 6 bases, J shed 8 bases, and the junction held 8 bases outside the gene matches. The chain's CDR3 is CASRAGTSGDATQYF. The CDR3 bases are TGTGCCAGCAGGGCCGGGACTAGCGGGGATGCTACGCAGTATTTT.

The chain joins TRBV6-5 to TRBJ1-3; D is unresolved. Trimming took off 6 bases at V and 2 bases at J, with 8 bases between the two ends. CDR1 is MNHEY, CDR2 SVGAGI, per germline. This CDR3 spans 13 amino acids. The CDR3 region has the DNA TGTGCCAGCAGAACAGAAGCTGGAAACACCATATATTTT. This encodes CASRTEAGNTIYF.

This chain joins TRBV5-1 and TRBJ2-1; 9 bases line up with TRBD2. The CDR3 covers 16 residues. Germline values: CDR1 SGHRS, CDR2 YFSETQ. The V gene end was trimmed by 7 bases and the J gene end by 1 base; junction bases not matched to a gene: 9. The CDR3 bases are TGCGCCAGCTGGGGGCTAGCGGGGACTTCCTACAATGAGCAGTTCTTC. This codes for CASWGLAGTSYNEQFF.

This clone was observed a few times. The chain is built from TRBV19 and TRBJ1-2, with TRBD1 identical over 10 bases. CDR1 and CDR2 from the germline V gene are LNHDA and SQIVND (reference sequence). Trimming removed 2 bases from V and 5 bases from J; junction bases left unmatched: 11. The CDR3 extends over 17 amino acids. This chain's CDR3 is CASSIWGLGQGRYGYTF. The CDR3 DNA is TGTGCCAGTAGTATATGGGGACTGGGACAGGGGCGATATGGCTACACCTTC.

The chain employs TRBV25-1 and TRBJ1-6, with no clear D. Germline V CDR1 and CDR2: MGHDK, SYGVNS. The CDR3 runs 15 residues. V was pared by 6 bases and J by 9 bases, with 18 bases between. The CDR3 region is CASSQKLGGSSPLHF. CDR3 DNA sequence: TGTGCCAGCAGCCAAAAACTAGGAGGGAGTTCACCCCTCCACTTT.

The gene calls are TRBV5-1 and TRBJ1-6; the D gene is possibly TRBD1 (6 bases). Germline loops: CDR1 SGHRS, CDR2 YFSETQ. V dropped 5 bases and J dropped 3 bases, with 12 bases sitting between them. CDR3 size: 15 residues. In DNA, the CDR3 is TGCGCCAGCAGGTCCGGACAGTTCTATAATTCACCCCTCCACTTT. Its translation is CASRSGQFYNSPLHF.